This T cell receptor (beta chain) stems from a study of T cell responses to AZD1222 COVID-19 vaccine. The V and J ends lost 1 base and 1 base respectively, with 13 bases between them. Germline-derived CDR1 and CDR2 are LGHNA and YNFKEQ. The CDR3 is made up of 16 amino acids. A few counts support this clone. What it binds is unknown. Broader study findings: The breadth and depth of Spike-specific TCRs increased once two AZD1222 doses had been given. Researchers report vaccine-associated CD4 TCRs spanning spike, with dominance at 160-218 and 743-854.

This table comes from immunoSEQ multiplex PCR, and its TCRdb copy is limited to in-frame clones, with some not included. The sample yields 100,000 to 150,000 clones, roughly 90% seen once. The sequence derives from an adult in good health. Sample: peripheral blood, taken on day 0 of AZD1222 vaccination. The chain combines TRBV4-2 with TRBJ1-1; tentative D call: TRBD1 (6 bases). CDR3 sequence (DNA): TGTGCCAGCAGCCAAGCCAGGGGTTCGGGGAACACTGAAGCTTTCTTT. Translation: CASSQARGSGNTEAFF.